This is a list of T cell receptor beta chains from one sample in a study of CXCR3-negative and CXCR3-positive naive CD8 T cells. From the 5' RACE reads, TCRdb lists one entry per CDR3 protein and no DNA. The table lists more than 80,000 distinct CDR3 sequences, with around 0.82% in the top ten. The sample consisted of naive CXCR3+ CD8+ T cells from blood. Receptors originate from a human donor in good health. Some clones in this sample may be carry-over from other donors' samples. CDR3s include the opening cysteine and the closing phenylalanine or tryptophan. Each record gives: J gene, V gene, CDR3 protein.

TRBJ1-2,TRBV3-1,CASSQETATLNYGYTF
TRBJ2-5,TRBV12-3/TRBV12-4,CASSLSGRSWGTQYF
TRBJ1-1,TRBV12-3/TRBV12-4,CASGLDLNTEAFF
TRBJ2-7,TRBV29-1,CSVEGLAGVSYEQYF
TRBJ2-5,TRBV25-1,CASSRSRRGGAPDKETQYF
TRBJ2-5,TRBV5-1,CASSLSGAETQYF
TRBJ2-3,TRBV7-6,CASSLGLLGDTQYF
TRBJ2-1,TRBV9,CASRDPSDNEQFF
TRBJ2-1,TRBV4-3,CASSQFRDSNEQFF
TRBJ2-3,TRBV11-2,CASSQGLAGGRADTQYF
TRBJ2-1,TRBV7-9,CASSLRPGLAGHEQFF
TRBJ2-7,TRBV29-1,CSVAKGTGQGYEQYF
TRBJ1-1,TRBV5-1,CAGSAGQNTEAFF
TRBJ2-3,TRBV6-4,CASSDGAGEDTQYF
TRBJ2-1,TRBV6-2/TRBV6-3,CASSYVYYNEQFF
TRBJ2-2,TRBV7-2,CASSLGPPGLATTGELFF
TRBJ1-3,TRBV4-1,CASSHSYPSGNTIYF
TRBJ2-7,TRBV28,CASSFGQVSEQYF
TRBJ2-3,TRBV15,CATSSRLEGTDTQYF
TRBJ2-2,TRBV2,CASSGMVVGGTGELSF
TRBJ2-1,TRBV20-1,CSAPTMSYNEQFF
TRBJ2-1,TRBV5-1,CASSFRQGNEQFF
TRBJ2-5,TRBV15,CATSRDKGGGETQYF
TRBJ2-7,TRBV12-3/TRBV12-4,CASSSADGATYEQYF
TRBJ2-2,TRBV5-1,CASSLVAETGELFF
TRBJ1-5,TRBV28,CASSTSRSREPQHF
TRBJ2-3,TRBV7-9,CASSDRVPDTQYF
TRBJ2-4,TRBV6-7,CASRNRGPGNIQYF
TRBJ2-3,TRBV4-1,CASSPDRPSTDTQYF
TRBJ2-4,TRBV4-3,CASSQDGAGAPPYF
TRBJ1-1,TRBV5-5,CASSSGELDTEAFF
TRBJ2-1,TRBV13,CASSTYAVYNEQFF